This passage covers 21 T cell receptor beta chains from one sample sequenced in a study of T cell responses to AZD1222 COVID-19 vaccine. Only in-frame clones appear in the TCRdb table, and some are missing; sequencing was by immunoSEQ multiplex PCR. The sample consists of approximately 180,000 clones, over 85% of them appearing once. The material sequenced was peripheral blood, taken 28 days after the second dose of the MenACWY control vaccine. The source is an adult who received the MenACWY meningococcal vaccine as a control.

The gene calls are TRBV6-5 and TRBJ2-1, with 9 bases identical to TRBD2. Per the germline V gene, CDR1 is MNHEY and CDR2 is SVGAGI. The length of the CDR3 is 15 residues. Trimming took 3 bases from V and 6 from J; bases not matched to a gene: 6. The CDR3 DNA reads as TGTGCCAGCAGTTATGGTAGCGGGAGTCCCAATGAGCAGTTCTTC. It is translated as CASSYGSGSPNEQFF.

This clone appeared a single time. The chain carries TRBV11-3 and TRBJ1-2; tentative D call: TRBD1 (5 bases). Trimming cost V 4 bases and J 4 bases, with 10 bases left between them. The CDR3 spans 13 residues. CDR1 and CDR2 from the germline V gene are SGHNT and YENEEA. CDR3 coding DNA: TGTGCCAGCAGCTCGGGACGGTTCTATGGCTACACCTTC. Protein sequence: CASSSGRFYGYTF.

This chain uses TRBV5-4 with TRBJ2-2; tentatively, D is TRBD1 (5 bases). Germline V gene sequence: CDR1 SGHNT, CDR2 YYREEE (reference sequence). Trimming stripped 2 bases from V and 5 bases from J, with 7 bases between. The CDR3 contains 13 residues. The CDR3 reads CASSLGHTGELFF. CDR3 sequence (DNA): TGTGCCAGCAGCTTAGGACATACCGGGGAGCTGTTTTTT.

The chain is built from TRBV9 and TRBJ2-6; weak D call: TRBD2 (6 bases). Germline V lookup: CDR1 SGDLS, CDR2 YYNGEE. The CDR3 totals 15 residues. Trimming shortened V by 3 bases and J by 2 bases, and 9 bases separated the two germline ends. In nucleotides, the CDR3 is TGTGCCAGCAGCGGGGGCGGGGCTGGGGCCAACGTCCTGACTTTC. Translated: CASSGGGAGANVLTF.

This clone was found once. This chain uses TRBV5-1 with TRBJ2-7; weak D call: TRBD1 (6 bases). CDR3 size: 15 residues. V lost 4 bases to trimming and J lost 6 bases, with 20 bases between them. Looked up from germline, CDR1 is SGHRS and CDR2 is YFSETQ. The CDR3 region has the DNA TGCGCCAGCAGCAACCTCTACAGGGTGGACAGCGAGCAGTACTTC. It yields the protein CASSNLYRVDSEQYF.

This chain joins TRBV19 and TRBJ2-7, with D maybe TRBD1 (5 bases). The CDR3 totals 13 residues. V lost 1 base and J lost 7, with 11 bases in between. Germline values: CDR1 LNHDA, CDR2 SQIVND (reference sequence). CDR3 in DNA: TGTGCCAGTAGTATAGGTGCTAGGGGAGAGCAGTACTTC. Translated: CASSIGARGEQYF.

The chain has TRBV4-3 and TRBJ1-2; TRBD1 is a possible D gene (5 bases). CDR3 length: 15 residues. CDR1 is LGHNA, CDR2 YSLEER, per germline. V was shortened by 1 base and J by 4 bases, with 13 bases between the two germline ends. CDR3 nucleotides: TGCGCCAGCAGCCAAGCATTCGGGACTTCCTATGGCTACACCTTC. It codes for CASSQAFGTSYGYTF.

The chain has TRBV28 and TRBJ1-5, with a weak D call TRBD1 (5 bases). The CDR3 extends over 14 amino acids. Germline V gene data show CDR1 as MDHEN and CDR2 as SYDVKM. The V end lost 1 base, the J end lost 5 bases, and 9 bases lay between the germline ends. In DNA form, the CDR3 reads TGTGCCAGCAGTTTATCGGGGGGGGATCAGCCCCAGCATTTT. Translated, it gives CASSLSGGDQPQHF.

The chain recombines TRBV29-1 with TRBJ2-1; 9 nucleotides agree with TRBD2. Trimming cost V 4 bases and J 9 bases; bases outside gene matches: 10. There are 14 residues in the CDR3. Germline values: CDR1 SQVTM, CDR2 ANQGSEA. This CDR3 reads CSVVQTSGAGEQFF. Here the CDR3 DNA reads TGCAGCGTTGTACAGACTAGCGGCGCCGGTGAGCAGTTCTTC.

The J gene is TRBJ1-4, the V gene TRBV4-1; the D is unclear. V was clipped by 0 bases and J by 7 bases, with 18 bases between them. The V gene's germline CDR1 is MGHRA and CDR2 YSYEKL. The CDR3 loop spans 17 amino acids. The CDR3 spells CASSQDLMGQLGEKLFF. The CDR3 DNA sequence: TGCGCCAGCAGCCAAGATCTTATGGGTCAGCTGGGTGAAAAACTGTTTTTT.

The rearrangement uses TRBV19 and TRBJ2-3, with a weak D call TRBD2 (6 bases). Germline lookup yields CDR1 LNHDA and CDR2 SQIVND (reference sequence). The CDR3 sequence is 15 residues long. The ends were cut back, 4 bases at V and 5 bases at J, with 16 bases in the middle. CDR3 sequence reads: CASSKGGGYEDTQYF. The CDR3 DNA reads as TGTGCCAGTAGTAAGGGTGGGGGGTACGAAGATACGCAGTATTTT.

The V gene is TRBV24-1, the J gene TRBJ2-2; TRBD1 aligns across 8 bases. The CDR3 is 16 residues long. V lost 4 bases and J lost 6; bases outside the gene matches: 9. CDR1 and CDR2 (germline): KGHDR, SFDVKD. For the CDR3, the DNA is TGTGCCACCAGTGACCCGGACAGGGAGATTGCCGGGGAGCTGTTTTTT. It codes for CATSDPDREIAGELFF.

The rearrangement uses TRBV10-1 and TRBJ2-3, with TRBD1 as a possible D gene (6 bases). The CDR3 sequence is 14 residues long. V dropped 3 bases and J dropped 4 bases, with 11 bases sitting between them. Germline CDR1 WNHNN, CDR2 SYGVQD (reference sequence). The CDR3 reads CASSDRQGPDTQYF. In DNA form, the CDR3 reads TGCGCCAGCAGTGACCGCCAGGGGCCAGATACGCAGTATTTT.

The table lists this clone with a few counts. The chain is built from TRBV7-9 and TRBJ2-2; D gene ambiguous. Per germline, CDR1 SEHNR and CDR2 FQNEAQ (reference sequence). The CDR3 consists of 13 residues. Trimming removed 0 bases from V and 7 bases from J, with 6 bases in between. The DNA of the CDR3 is TGTGCCAGCAGCTTAGCTGGCGGCGGGGAGCTGTTTTTT. Translation: CASSLAGGGELFF.

The rearrangement uses TRBV5-6 and TRBJ1-2, with no clear D. The CDR3 runs 13 residues. Trimming took off 2 bases at V and 1 base at J, with 6 bases between the two ends. Germline loops: CDR1 SGHDT, CDR2 YYEEEE. CDR3 loop: CASSFHGNYGYTF. The CDR3 DNA sequence: TGTGCCAGCAGCTTCCACGGTAACTATGGCTACACCTTC.

The chain employs TRBV14 and TRBJ2-1; tentatively, D is TRBD2 (6 bases). Germline values: CDR1 SGHDN, CDR2 FVKESK. The CDR3 runs to 15 residues. Trimming took off 5 bases at V and 4 bases at J, with 15 bases between the two ends. CDR3 in amino acids: CASSKAGLDYNEQFF. For the CDR3, the DNA is TGTGCCAGCAGCAAAGCGGGTTTAGATTACAATGAGCAGTTCTTC.

The chain uses TRBV6-5 and TRBJ1-4, with 9 bases lining up with TRBD1. V lost 6 bases to trimming and J lost 6 bases; unmatched junction nucleotides: 8. The CDR3 totals 15 residues. In germline, CDR1 is MNHEY, CDR2 SVGAGI. The CDR3 sequence: CASRRQGGFDEKLFF. In DNA form, the CDR3 reads TGTGCCAGCAGGAGACAGGGGGGGTTTGATGAAAAACTGTTTTTT.

This rearrangement joins TRBV3-1 (or the pseudogene TRBV3-2) to TRBJ1-5, with D hard to call. Germline CDR1 LGHDT, CDR2 YNNKEL (reference sequence). The CDR3 is 14 amino acids. V was clipped by 0 bases and J by 6 bases, with 9 bases between them. The CDR3 loop is CASSQDTNFQPQHF. The CDR3 coding sequence is TGTGCCAGCAGCCAAGACACCAATTTTCAGCCCCAGCATTTT.

The chain has TRBV21-1 and TRBJ2-1; the table's D call TRBD1 went unverified against the DNA. TRBV21-1 is a known pseudogene. The CDR3 runs to 16 residues. The CDR3 nucleotides are TGTGCCAGCAGCATCATCCCCGAGGAGGGGGCTAATGAGCAGTTCTTC. The encoded protein is CASSIIPEEGANEQFF.

The chain couples TRBV19 to TRBJ1-5, with D uncertain. The CDR3 consists of 17 residues. Germline V gene lookup returns CDR1 LNHDA and CDR2 SQIVND (reference sequence). V shed 6 bases and J shed 0 bases, with 18 bases lying between them. In DNA, the CDR3 is TGTGCCAGTAGCTCCCGCGGGTTCCCTTTTAGCAATCAGCCCCAGCATTTT. Translation gives CASSSRGFPFSNQPQHF.

The gene calls are TRBV15 and TRBJ1-5, with D possibly matching TRBD1 (5 bases). Germline lookup yields CDR1 LNHNV and CDR2 YYDKDF (reference sequence). The V end was cut by 1 base, the J end by 6 bases, with 16 bases between. This CDR3 has 16 residues. The CDR3 loop reads CATSRASRMQGQPQHF. The CDR3 DNA sequence: TGTGCCACCAGCAGAGCAAGCAGGATGCAGGGTCAGCCCCAGCATTTT.